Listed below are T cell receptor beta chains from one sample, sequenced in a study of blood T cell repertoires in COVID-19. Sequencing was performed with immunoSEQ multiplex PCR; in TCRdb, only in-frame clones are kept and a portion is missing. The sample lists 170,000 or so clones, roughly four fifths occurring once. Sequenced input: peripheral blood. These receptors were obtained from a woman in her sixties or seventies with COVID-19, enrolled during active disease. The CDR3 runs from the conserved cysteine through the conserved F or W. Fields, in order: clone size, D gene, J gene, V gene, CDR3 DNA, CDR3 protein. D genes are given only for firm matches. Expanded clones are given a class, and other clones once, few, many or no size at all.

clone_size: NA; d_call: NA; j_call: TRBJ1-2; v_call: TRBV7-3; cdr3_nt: TGTGCCAGCAGCTCTTCAACCAGTGGCTACACCTTC; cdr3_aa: CASSSSTSGYTF
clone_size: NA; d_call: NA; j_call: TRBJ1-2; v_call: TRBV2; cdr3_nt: TGTGCCAGCAGCGAGGCCCCGACAGTTAACTATGGCTACACCTTC; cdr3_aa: CASSEAPTVNYGYTF
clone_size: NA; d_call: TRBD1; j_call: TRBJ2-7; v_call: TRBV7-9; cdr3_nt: TGTGCCAGCAGCCTCGGGACAGGCCCCACCTACGAGCAGTACTTC; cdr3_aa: CASSLGTGPTYEQYF
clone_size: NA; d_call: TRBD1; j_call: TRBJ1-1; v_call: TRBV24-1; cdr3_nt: TGTGCCACCAGTGATACAGGGGACATGAACACTGAAGCTTTCTTT; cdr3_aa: CATSDTGDMNTEAFF
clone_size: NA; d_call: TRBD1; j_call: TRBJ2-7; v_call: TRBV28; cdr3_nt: TGTGCCAGCAGGACCGGGACAGGCAATACCTACGAGCAGTACTTC; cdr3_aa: CASRTGTGNTYEQYF
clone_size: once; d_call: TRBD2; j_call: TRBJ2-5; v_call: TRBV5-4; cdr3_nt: TGTGCCAGCAGCTGGGGACTAGCGGGAGTTCCAGAGACCCAGTACTTC; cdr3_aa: CASSWGLAGVPETQYF
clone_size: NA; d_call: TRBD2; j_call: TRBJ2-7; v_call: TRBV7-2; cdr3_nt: TGTGCCAGCAGCTCGCCGACTAGCGGGAGGTACGAGCAGTACTTC; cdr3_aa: CASSSPTSGRYEQYF
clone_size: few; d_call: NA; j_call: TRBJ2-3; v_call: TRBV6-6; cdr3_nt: TGTGCCAGCAGTTTTAGCGGTTTCTCCACATATACGCAGTATTTT; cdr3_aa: CASSFSGFSTYTQYF
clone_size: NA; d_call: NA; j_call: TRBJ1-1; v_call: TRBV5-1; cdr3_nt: TGCGCCAGCAGCGTAGACAGGCCCATGAACACTGAAGCTTTCTTT; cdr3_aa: CASSVDRPMNTEAFF
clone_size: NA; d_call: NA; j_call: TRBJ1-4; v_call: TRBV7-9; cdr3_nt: TGTGCCAGCAGGAGCAACCGGGGTGATAATGAAAAACTGTTTTTT; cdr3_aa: CASRSNRGDNEKLFF
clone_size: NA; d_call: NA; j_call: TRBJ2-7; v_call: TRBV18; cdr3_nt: TGTGCCAGCTCACCGTCCAGGCCCTACGAGCAGTACTTC; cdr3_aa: CASSPSRPYEQYF
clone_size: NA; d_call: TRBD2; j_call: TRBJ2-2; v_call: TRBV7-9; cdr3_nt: TGTGCCAGCAGCCTAATAGGACTAGCGGGGGCCGGGGAGCTGTTTTTT; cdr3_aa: CASSLIGLAGAGELFF
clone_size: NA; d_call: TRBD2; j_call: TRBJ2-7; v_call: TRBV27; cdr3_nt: TGTGCCAGCAGTCCCTTAGCGGGAGCCTCCTACGAGCAGTACTTC; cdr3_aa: CASSPLAGASYEQYF
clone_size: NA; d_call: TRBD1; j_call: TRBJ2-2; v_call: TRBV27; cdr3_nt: TGTGCCAGCAGTCCCGGACAGGTATCCATCGGGGAGCTGTTTTTT; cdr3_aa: CASSPGQVSIGELFF
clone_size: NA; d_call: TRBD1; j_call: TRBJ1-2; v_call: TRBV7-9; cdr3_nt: TGTGCCAGCAACTCCCGGGACAGGGAGAACTATGGCTACACCTTC; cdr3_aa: CASNSRDRENYGYTF
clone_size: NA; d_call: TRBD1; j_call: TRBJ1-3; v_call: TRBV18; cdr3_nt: TGTGCCAGCTCACCACTTTCCCGGGACAGCTCTGGAAACACCATATATTTT; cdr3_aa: CASSPLSRDSSGNTIYF
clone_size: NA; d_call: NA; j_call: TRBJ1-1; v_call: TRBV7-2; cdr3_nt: TGTGCCAGCAGCTTAGAGGGCGGGGGCCCTGGTGAAGCTTTCTTT; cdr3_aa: CASSLEGGGPGEAFF
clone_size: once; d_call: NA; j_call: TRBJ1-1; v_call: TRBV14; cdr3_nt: TGTGCCAGCAGCCTCCTCGGGGGGATTGGTACAGCTGGATGGAACACTGAAGCTTTCTTT; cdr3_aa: CASSLLGGIGTAGWNTEAFF
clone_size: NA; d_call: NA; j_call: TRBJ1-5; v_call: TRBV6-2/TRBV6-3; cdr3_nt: TGTGCCAGCAGTAATTACTATAGCAATCAGCCCCAGCATTTT; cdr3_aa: CASSNYYSNQPQHF
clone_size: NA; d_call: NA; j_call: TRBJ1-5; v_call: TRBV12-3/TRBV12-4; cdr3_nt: TGTGCCAGCAGTTTAACAACCAATCAGCCCCAGCATTTT; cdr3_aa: CASSLTTNQPQHF
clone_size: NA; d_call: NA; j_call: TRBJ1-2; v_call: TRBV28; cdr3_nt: TGTGCCAGCAGCGGGAGGCACAAGGATAACTATGGCTACACCTTC; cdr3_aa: CASSGRHKDNYGYTF
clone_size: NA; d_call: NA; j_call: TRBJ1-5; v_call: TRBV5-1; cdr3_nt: TGCGCCAGCAGCTTGGAGGGGAATAGCAATCAGCCCCAGCATTTT; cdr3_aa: CASSLEGNSNQPQHF
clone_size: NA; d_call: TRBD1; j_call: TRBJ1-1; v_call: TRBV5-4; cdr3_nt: TGTGCCAGCAGCCCGGGGGACAGGGTAAACACTGAAGCTTTCTTT; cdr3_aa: CASSPGDRVNTEAFF
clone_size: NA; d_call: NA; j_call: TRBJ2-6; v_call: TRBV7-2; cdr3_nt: TGTGCCAGCAGCTCGTCGCCCGGGACTCGGAGCTCTGGGGCCAACGTCCTGACTTTC; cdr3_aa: CASSSSPGTRSSGANVLTF
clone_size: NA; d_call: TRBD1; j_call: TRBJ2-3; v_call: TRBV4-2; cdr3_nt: TGTGCCAGCAGCCAACTACAGGGGCCCCCATACTCGGATACGCAGTATTTT; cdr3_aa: CASSQLQGPPYSDTQYF
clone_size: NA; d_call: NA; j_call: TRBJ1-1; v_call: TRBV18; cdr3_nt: TGTGCCAGCTCACCTCGACCGGAGACCACTGAAGCTTTCTTT; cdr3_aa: CASSPRPETTEAFF
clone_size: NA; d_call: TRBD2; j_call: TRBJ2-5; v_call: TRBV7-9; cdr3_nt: TGTGCCAGCAGCGTGGTACTAGCGTATCAAGAGACCCAGTACTTC; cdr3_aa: CASSVVLAYQETQYF
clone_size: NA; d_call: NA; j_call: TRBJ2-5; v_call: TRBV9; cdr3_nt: TGTGCCAGTGGTGTGGCAGGGGTAAATTTCGAGACCCAGTACTTC; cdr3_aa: CASGVAGVNFETQYF
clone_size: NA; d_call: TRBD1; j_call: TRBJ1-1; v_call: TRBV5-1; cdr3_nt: TGCGCCAGCAGGTTGTCGGGACAGGAAACTGTAACGGTTGAAGCTTTCTTT; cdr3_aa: CASRLSGQETVTVEAFF
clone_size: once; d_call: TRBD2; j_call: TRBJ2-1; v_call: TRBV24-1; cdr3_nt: TGTGCCACCAGTGAATCTAGCGGGAGTGGAAGAGGTGAGCAGTTCTTC; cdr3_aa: CATSESSGSGRGEQFF
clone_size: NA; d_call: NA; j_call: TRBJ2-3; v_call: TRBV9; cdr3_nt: TGTGCCAGCTCCCTTGCCCTAGCGAGCCTCACAGATACGCAGTATTTT; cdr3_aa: CASSLALASLTDTQYF
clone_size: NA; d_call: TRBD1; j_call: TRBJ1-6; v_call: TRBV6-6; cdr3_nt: TGTGCCAGCAGTCGCAGACCTGTACCGGGACAGGGGAATTCACCCCTCCACTTT; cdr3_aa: CASSRRPVPGQGNSPLHF
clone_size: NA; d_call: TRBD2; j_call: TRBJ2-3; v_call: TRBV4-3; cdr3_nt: TGCGCCAGCAGCCAAGAAGCGAGACTAGCGGGAGGTGTGGATACGCAGTATTTT; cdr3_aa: CASSQEARLAGGVDTQYF
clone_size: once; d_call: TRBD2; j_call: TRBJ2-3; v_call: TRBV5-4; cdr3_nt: TGTGCCAGCAGCTTGATGCGACTAGCGGGAGAGACGCAGTATTTT; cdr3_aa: CASSLMRLAGETQYF
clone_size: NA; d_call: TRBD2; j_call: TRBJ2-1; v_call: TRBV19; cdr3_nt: TGTGCCAGTACCGCGGGAGGGCCATGGAATGAGCAGTTCTTC; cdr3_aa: CASTAGGPWNEQFF
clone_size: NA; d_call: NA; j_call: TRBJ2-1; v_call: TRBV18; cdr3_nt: TGTGCCAGCTCACCCGTTTCCGGGAGCCAGGGTTATGAGCAGTTCTTC; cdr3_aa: CASSPVSGSQGYEQFF
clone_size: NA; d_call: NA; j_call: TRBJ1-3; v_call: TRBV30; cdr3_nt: TGTGCCTGGAGTTCCGGAGCCTTAGGCTCTGGAAACACCATATATTTT; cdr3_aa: CAWSSGALGSGNTIYF
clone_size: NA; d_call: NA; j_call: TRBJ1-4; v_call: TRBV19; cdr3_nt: TGTGCCGTCCGGGGAGGGCCTGCAACTAATGAAAAACTGTTTTTT; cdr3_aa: CAVRGGPATNEKLFF
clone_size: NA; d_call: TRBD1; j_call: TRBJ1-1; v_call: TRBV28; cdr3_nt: TGTGCCAGCAGTTTAATTGTAGGGGGCTTTGGCACTGAAGCTTTCTTT; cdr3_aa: CASSLIVGGFGTEAFF
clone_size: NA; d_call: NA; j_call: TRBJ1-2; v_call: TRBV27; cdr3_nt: TGTGCCAGCAGCCTAAAGAGAGGAGGGTCCAACTATGGCTACACCTTC; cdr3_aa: CASSLKRGGSNYGYTF
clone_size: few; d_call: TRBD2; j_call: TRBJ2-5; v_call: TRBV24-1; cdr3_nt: TGTGCCACCAGTGATTATGGTAGCGGGAGAACAGGGGAGACCCAGTACTTC; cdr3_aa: CATSDYGSGRTGETQYF
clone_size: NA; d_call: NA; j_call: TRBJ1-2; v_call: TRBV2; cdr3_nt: TGTGCCAGCAGTGAAGCAGGGGTTCTTTATGGCTACACCTTC; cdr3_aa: CASSEAGVLYGYTF
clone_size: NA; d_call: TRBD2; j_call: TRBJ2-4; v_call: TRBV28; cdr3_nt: TGTGCCAGCAGTTCGGGGGGGCCCAAAAACATTCAGTACTTC; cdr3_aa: CASSSGGPKNIQYF
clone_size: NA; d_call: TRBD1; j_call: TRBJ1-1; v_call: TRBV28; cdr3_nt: TGTGCCAGCAGCGAGACAGGGGTCGTGAACACTGAAGCTTTCTTT; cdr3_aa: CASSETGVVNTEAFF
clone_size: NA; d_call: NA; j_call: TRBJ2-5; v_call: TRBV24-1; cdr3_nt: TGTGCCACCAGTGACAGCCCCGGCAGGGAGACCCAGTACTTC; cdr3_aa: CATSDSPGRETQYF